This TCR beta chain was sequenced during a study of cytomegalovirus exposure and HLA in healthy donors. Study-level information: Unique TCRs from HLA-typed donors, 70 million to 85 million of them, were held in an early data release.

Primers for the PCR totalled 60 Vbeta and 13 Jbeta. Profiled with immunoSEQ multiplex PCR; TCRdb holds only in-frame clones, not every one. This table holds approximately 250,000 clones, around 78% found once. Notes on the study in general: Many donors shared some public TCRs, even though most TCR sequences were rare. A later analysis found most CMV-associated TCR beta chains apparently HLA-restricted.

About this clone: Its specificity is not known.

V gave up 4 bases and J gave up 3 bases, with 11 bases separating them. Germline V gives CDR1 SGHRS, CDR2 YFSETQ. The length of the CDR3 is 14 residues. Healthy bone marrow donors made up the donors. The sequence derives from a boy aged 5-17 years in good health and CMV-seronegative. The sequenced material came from PBMCs. The chain carries TRBV5-1 and TRBJ2-1; tentatively, D is TRBD1 (6 bases). The CDR3, as DNA: TGCGCCAGCAGCGTGCGGACAGTCTACAATGAGCAGTTCTTC. It encodes CASSVRTVYNEQFF.